The subject of this entry is one TCR beta chain. What it binds is not known. Assay used: immunoSEQ multiplex PCR; TCRdb lists only in-frame clones, some missing. Of 700 to 900 clones in the sample, less than 95% were seen once. The record originates from a study of chemoradiotherapy in HPV16-positive cancers. Germline V gene sequence: CDR1 WNHNN, CDR2 SYGVQD (reference sequence). V gave up 0 bases and J gave up 3 bases; unmatched junction bases: 7. The CDR3 covers 17 residues. Whole-study results and caveats: In HPV16-positive patients, HPV-responsive T-cell expansion tracked better recurrence-free survival.

This chain links TRBV10-1 with TRBJ2-2, with 7 bases matching TRBD1. This sequence was found in a human donor with HPV-associated anogenital cancer. The specimen was tumor tissue, collected from a patient who underwent chemoradiotherapy. The CDR3 bases are TGCGCCAGCAGTGAGTCTAAGGGGGCAGAAGACACCGGGGAGCTGTTTTTT. Translated: CASSESKGAEDTGELFF.